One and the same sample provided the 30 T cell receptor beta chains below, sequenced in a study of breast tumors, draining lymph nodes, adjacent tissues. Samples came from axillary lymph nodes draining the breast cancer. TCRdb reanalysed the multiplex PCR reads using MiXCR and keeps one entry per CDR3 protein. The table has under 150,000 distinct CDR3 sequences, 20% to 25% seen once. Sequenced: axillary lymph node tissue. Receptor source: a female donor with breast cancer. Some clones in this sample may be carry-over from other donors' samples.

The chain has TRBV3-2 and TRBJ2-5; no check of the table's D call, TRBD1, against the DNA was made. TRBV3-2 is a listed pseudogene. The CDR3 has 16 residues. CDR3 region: CASNQPSRTGGETQYF. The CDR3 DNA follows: TGTGCCAGCAACCAACCCTCCCGGACAGGCGGGGAGACCCAGTACTTC.

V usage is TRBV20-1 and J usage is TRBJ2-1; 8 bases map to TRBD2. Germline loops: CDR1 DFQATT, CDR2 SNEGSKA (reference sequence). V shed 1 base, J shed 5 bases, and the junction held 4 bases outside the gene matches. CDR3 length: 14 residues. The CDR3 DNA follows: TGCAGTGCTAGAGTGACTAGCGCCCACAATGAGCAGTTCTTC. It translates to CSARVTSAHNEQFF.

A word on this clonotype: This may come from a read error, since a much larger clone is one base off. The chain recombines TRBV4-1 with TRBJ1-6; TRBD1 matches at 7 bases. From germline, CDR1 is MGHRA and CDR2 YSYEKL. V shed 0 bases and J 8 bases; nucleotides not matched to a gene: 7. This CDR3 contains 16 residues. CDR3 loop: CASSQDRGRGDSPLHF. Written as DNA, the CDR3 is TGCGCCAGCAGCCAAGATAGGGGCAGGGGGGATTCACCCCTCCACTTT.

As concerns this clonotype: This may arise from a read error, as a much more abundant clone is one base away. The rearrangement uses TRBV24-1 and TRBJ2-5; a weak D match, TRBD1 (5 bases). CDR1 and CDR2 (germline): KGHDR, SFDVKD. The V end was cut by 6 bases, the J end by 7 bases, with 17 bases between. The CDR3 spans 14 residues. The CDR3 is CATSLSRQPLTQYF. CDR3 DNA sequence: TGTGCCACCAGTCTATCTAGACAGCCCTTGACCCAGTACTTC.

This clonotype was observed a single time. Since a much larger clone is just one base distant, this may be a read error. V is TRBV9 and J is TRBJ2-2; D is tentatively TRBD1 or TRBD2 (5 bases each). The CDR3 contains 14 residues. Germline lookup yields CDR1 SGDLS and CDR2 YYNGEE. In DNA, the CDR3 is TGTGCCAGCAGCTTTGTGGACATCGCCGGGAAGCTGTTTTTT. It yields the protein CASSFVDIAGKLFF. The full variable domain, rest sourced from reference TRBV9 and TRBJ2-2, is DSGVTQTPKHLITATGQRVTLRCSPRSGDLSVYWYQQSLDQGLQFLIQYYNGEERAKGNILERFSAQQFPDLHSELNLSSLELGDSALYFCASSFVDIAGKLFFGEGSRLTVL.

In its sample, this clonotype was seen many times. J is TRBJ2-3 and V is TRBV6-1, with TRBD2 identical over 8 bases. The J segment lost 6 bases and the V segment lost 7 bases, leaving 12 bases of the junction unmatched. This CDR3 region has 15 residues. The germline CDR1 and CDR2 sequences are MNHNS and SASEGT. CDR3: CASTARGGARDTQYF. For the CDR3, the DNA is TGTGCCAGCACCGCCCGGGGGGGAGCAAGGGATACGCAGTATTTT.

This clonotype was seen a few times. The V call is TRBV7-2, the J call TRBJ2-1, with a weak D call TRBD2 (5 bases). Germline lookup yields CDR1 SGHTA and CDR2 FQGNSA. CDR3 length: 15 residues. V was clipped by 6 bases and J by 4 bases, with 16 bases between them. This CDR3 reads CASSLTGSWYNEQFF. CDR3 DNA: TGTGCCAGCAGTTTAACGGGGTCTTGGTACAATGAGCAGTTCTTC.

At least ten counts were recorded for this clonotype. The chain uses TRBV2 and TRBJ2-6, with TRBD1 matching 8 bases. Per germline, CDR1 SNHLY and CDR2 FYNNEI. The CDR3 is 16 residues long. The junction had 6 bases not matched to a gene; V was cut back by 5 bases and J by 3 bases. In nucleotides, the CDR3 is TGTGCCAGCAGTAGGACAGGGAGAGATGGGGCCAACGTCCTGACTTTC. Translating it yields CASSRTGRDGANVLTF.

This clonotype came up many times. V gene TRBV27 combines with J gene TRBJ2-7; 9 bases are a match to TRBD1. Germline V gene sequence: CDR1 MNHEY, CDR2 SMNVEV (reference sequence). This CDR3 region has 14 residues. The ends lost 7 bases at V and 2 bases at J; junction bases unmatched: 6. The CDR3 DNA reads TGTGCCAGCAAAGTTGGGACAGGGACCTACGAGCAGTACTTC. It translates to CASKVGTGTYEQYF.

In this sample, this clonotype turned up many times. The CDR3 nucleotides are TGTGCCACCAGCAAAAAGAAGTCTAACGAGCAGTACTTC. Protein sequence: CATSKKKSNEQYF. The chain couples TRBV15 to TRBJ2-7; D is ambiguous. Trimming cost V 4 bases and J 5 bases, with 12 bases left between them. The germline V gene has CDR1 LNHNV and CDR2 YYDKDF (reference sequence). The CDR3 is 13 amino acids.

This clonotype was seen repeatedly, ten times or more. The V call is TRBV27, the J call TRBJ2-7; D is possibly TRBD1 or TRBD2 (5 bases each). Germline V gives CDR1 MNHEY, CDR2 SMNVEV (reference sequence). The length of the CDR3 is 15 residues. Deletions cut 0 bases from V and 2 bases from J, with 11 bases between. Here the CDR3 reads CASSLSRGPTYEQYF. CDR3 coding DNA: TGTGCCAGCAGTTTATCGAGGGGACCGACCTACGAGCAGTACTTC.

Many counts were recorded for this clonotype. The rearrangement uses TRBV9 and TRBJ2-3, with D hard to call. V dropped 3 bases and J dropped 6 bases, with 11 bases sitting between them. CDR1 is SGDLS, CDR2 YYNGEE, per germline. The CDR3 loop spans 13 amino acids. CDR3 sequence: CASSGLGTDTQYF. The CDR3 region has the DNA TGTGCCAGCAGCGGATTAGGAACTGATACGCAGTATTTT.

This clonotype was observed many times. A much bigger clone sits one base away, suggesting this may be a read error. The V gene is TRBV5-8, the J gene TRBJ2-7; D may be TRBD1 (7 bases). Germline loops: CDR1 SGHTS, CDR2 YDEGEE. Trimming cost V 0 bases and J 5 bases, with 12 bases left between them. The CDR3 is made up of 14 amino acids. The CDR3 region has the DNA TGTGCCAGCAGCTTGGCAGGGGGAGGAAACGAGCAGTACTTC. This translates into CASSLAGGGNEQYF.

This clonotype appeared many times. In DNA form, the CDR3 reads TGTGCCAGTAGTATTCGGGCCAACTATGGCTACACCTTC. This translates into CASSIRANYGYTF. The chain recombines TRBV19 with TRBJ1-2; D ambiguous. V lost 3 bases, J lost 2 bases, and 7 bases lay in between. Per the germline V gene, CDR1 is LNHDA and CDR2 is SQIVND (reference sequence). This CDR3 is built from 13 residues.

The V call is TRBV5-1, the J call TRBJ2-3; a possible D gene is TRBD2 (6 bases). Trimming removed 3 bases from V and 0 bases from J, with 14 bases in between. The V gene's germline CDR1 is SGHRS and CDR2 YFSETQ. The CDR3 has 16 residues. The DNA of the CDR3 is TGCGCCAGCAGCTCGCCTTCCGGGACTAGCACAGATACGCAGTATTTT. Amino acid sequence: CASSSPSGTSTDTQYF.

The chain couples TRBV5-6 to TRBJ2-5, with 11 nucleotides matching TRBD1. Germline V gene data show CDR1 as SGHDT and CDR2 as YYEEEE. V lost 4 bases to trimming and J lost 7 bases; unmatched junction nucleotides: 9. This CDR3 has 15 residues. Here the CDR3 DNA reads TGTGCCAGCAGCCCAGGGACAGGGGGAGTGGGGACCCAGTACTTC. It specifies CASSPGTGGVGTQYF.

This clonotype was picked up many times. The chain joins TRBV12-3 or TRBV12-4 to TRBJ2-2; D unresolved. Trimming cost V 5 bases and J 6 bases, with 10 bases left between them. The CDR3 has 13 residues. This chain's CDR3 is CASSEREAGELFF. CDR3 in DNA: TGTGCCAGCAGTGAGAGAGAGGCCGGGGAGCTGTTTTTT.

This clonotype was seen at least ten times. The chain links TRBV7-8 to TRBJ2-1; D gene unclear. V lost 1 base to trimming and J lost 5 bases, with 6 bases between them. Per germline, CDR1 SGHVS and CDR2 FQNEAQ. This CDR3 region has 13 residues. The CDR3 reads CASSLEGNNEQFF. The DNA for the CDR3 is TGTGCCAGCAGCTTAGAGGGAAACAATGAGCAGTTCTTC.

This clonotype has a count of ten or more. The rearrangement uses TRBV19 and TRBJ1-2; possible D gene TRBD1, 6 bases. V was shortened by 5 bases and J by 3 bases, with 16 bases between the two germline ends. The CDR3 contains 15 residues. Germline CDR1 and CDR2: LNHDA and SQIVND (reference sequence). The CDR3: CASSEGGNRYYGYTF. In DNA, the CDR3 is TGTGCCAGTAGTGAGGGGGGTAATCGGTACTATGGCTACACCTTC.

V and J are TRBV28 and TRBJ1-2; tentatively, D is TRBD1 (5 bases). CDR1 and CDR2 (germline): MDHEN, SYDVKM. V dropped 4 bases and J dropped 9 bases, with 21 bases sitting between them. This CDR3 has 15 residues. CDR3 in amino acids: CASSSVGAGDYSYTF. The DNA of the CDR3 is TGTGCCAGCAGTTCAGTCGGGGCGGGGGATTATAGCTACACCTTC.

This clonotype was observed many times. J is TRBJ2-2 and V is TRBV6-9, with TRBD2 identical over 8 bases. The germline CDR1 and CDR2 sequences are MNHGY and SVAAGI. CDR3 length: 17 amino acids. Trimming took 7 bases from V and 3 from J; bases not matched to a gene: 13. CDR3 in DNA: TGTGCCAGCACCATTAAACGTAGTAGCGGGGACACCGGGGAGCTGTTTTTT. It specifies CASTIKRSSGDTGELFF.

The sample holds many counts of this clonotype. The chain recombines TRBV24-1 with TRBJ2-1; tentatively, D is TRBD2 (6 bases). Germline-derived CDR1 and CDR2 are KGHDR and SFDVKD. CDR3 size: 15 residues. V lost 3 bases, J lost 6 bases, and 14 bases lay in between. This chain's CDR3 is CATSDPGGELNEQFF. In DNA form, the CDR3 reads TGTGCCACCAGTGATCCAGGAGGGGAACTCAATGAGCAGTTCTTC.

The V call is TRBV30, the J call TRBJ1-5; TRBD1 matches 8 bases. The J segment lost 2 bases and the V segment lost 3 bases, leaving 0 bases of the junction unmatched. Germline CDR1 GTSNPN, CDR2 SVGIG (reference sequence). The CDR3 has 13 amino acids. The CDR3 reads CAWRGQGNQPQHF. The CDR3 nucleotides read TGTGCCTGGAGGGGACAGGGCAATCAGCCCCAGCATTTT.

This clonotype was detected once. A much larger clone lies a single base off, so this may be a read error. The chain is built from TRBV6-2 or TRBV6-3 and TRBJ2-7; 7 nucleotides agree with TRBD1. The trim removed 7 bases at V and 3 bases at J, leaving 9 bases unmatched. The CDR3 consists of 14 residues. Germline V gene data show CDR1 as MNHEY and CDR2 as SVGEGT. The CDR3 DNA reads TGTGCCAGCACCAGAGACAGGGCAGGCTACGAGCAGTACTTC. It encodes CASTRDRAGYEQYF.

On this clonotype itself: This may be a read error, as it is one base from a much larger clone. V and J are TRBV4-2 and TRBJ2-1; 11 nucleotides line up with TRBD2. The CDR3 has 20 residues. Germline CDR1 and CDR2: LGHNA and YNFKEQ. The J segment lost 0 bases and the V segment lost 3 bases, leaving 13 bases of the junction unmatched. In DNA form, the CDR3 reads TGTGCCAGCAGCCAGCAACCGAGACTAGCGGGACTCAGCTCCTACAATGAGCAGTTCTTC. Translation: CASSQQPRLAGLSSYNEQFF.

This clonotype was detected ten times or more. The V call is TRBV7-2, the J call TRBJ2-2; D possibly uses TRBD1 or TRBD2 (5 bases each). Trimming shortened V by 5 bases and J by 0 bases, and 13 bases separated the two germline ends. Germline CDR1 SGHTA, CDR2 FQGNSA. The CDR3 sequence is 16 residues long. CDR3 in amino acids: CASSRRGPTNTGELFF. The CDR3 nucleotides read TGTGCCAGCAGCCGACGGGGACCAACGAACACCGGGGAGCTGTTTTTT.

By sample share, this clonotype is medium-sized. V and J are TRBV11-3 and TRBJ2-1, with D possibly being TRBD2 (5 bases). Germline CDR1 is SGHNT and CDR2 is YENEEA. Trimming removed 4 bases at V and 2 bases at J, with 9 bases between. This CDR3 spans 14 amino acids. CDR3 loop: CASSSKRTYNEQFF. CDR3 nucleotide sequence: TGTGCCAGCAGCTCGAAGCGGACCTACAATGAGCAGTTCTTC. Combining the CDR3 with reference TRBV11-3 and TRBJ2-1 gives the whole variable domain EAGVVQSPRYKIIEKKQPVAFWCNPISGHNTLYWYLQNLGQGPELLIRYENEEAVDDSQLPKDRFSAERLKGVDSTLKIQPAELGDSAVYLCASSSKRTYNEQFFGPGTRLTVL.

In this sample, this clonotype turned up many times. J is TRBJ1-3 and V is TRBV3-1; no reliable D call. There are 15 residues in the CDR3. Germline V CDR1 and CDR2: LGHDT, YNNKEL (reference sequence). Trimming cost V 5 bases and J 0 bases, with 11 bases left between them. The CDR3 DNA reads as TGTGCCAGCAGCTCCTGGTCCAGCTCTGGAAACACCATATATTTT. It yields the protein CASSSWSSSGNTIYF.

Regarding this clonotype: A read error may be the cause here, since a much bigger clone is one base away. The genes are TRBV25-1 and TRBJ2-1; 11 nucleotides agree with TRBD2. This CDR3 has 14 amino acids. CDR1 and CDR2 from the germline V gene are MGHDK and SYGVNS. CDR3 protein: CTSSGSGRGNEQFF. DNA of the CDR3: TGTACCAGCAGTGGTAGCGGGAGGGGGAATGAGCAGTTCTTC.

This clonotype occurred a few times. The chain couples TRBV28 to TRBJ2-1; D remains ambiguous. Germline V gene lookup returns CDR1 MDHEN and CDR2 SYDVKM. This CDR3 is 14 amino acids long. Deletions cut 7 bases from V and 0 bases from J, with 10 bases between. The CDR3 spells CASTGPNSYNEQFF. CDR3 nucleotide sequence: TGTGCCAGCACCGGGCCTAACTCCTACAATGAGCAGTTCTTC.